This TCR beta chain emerged from a study of regulatory T cells in long-lasting Graves disease (dated by TCRdb to the early 2020s). For the wider study: Antithyroid drugs had been taken for less than 3 months by newly diagnosed Graves' disease patients. A total of some 33 samples were covered by TCR sequencing, comprising some 13 persistent and 20 or so newly diagnosed Graves' disease patients. Peripheral blood TCR sequencing and RNA sequencing compared persistent Graves' disease patients with newly diagnosed Graves' disease patients. The study took place in China and was registered as a clinical trial.

The time point label, as the study defines it: newly diagnosed GD, antithyroid drugs for less than 3 months. For both TCR sequencing and RNA sequencing, RNA was extracted from PBMCs in TRIzol. The diagnosis of Graves' disease followed American Thyroid Association guidelines. Patients for the study were recruited at an endocrinology department in Xi'an, China. Each patient gave around 9 milliliters of peripheral blood, collected in an EDTA anticoagulant tube. Ficoll Paque Plus density gradient separation was used to isolate PBMCs, and no additional T cell sorting was done. An Agilent 2100 Bioanalyzer and agarose gel were used to check RNA quality, and a NanoDrop 2000 was used to measure RNA concentration. The CDR3 numbers 16 residues from cysteine through phenylalanine. Only CDR3 DNA is held: 48 bases, read in frame from base 1. From a lookup of the germline V gene, CDR1 and CDR2 are MDHEN and SYDVKM. V was cut back by 2 bases and J by 0 bases, leaving a gap of 11 bases between them.

The investigation overall reported the following: The authors acknowledged the small sample size as a limitation that may reduce accuracy. Preferential use of TRBV28, TRBJ1-2 and TRBJ2-5 was observed in persistent disease, whereas TRBV20-1 and TRBJ2-1 were favored in newly diagnosed disease. Peripheral blood alone was examined, since thyroid tissue, which constituted the primary lesion, could not be accessed. More public clonotypes were shared among persistent patients (2,741) than among newly diagnosed patients (approximately 1,000). Lower TCR Shannon entropy and fewer highly expanded clones were observed in persistent Graves' disease patients than in newly diagnosed patients, which suggested clonal expansion. Only the TCR beta chain was sequenced and analyzed.

This clonotype was detected only a few times. Its antigen remains undetermined. Base qualities are not at hand, and no much larger clone is one base apart. Preparation of the library involved multiplex PCR. Instrument on record: Illumina HiSeq 4000. iRepertoire HTBI primers and Arm-PCR amplification of CDR3 regions were used to construct TCR beta libraries. Gel purification was performed on PCR products prior to sequencing. The published analysis was carried out like this. Gene usage analysis of CDR3 amino acid clonotypes relied on the approximately 60 TRBV and more than twelve TRBJ segments identified across samples. Filtered high-quality paired reads were merged into contigs using COPE and FqMerger. Contigs were aligned with BLAST to IMGT TRBV, TRBD and TRBJ reference genes, and CDR3 was defined per IMGT. Any clonotype with a frequency above 0.1% was classified as a highly expanded clone. Repertoire diversity was measured by Shannon entropy, and V-J evenness by the Gini coefficient. A clonotype was considered public if more than one individual shared it. Using fastp trimming at Q25 and MiXCR clonotype assembly, TCRdb reanalyzed the public sequencing data and kept in-frame beta chains. All rows with the same CDR3 protein become a single entry with the most common DNA and genes. The V and J calls were not made by the authors but by TCRdb's processing. The table for this sample lists approximately 400,000 distinct CDR3 sequences; about 15% of them were counted only once. About a sixth of the sample goes to the ten largest clones.

These same records also appear under a second study, on T cells in Graves' hyperthyroidism and ophthalmopathy. That second report states: Stable Graves' hyperthyroidism was defined as no progression to ophthalmopathy during 18 months of follow-up. Hyperthyroidism patients were aged 18 to 65 years and newly diagnosed, with disease duration of less than 2 months. Exclusion was applied to patients with uncontrolled infections, other autoimmune diseases, pregnancy or lactation. Diagnoses relied on clinical symptoms, serum thyroxine and TRAb, thyroid ultrasound and orbital computed tomography. A first-round RT-PCR of the TCR CDR3 used the HTBI primer set with the Qiagen OneStep RT-PCR kit. Most expanded thyroid clonotypes (frequency above 0.001) were also detected in blood, suggesting blood repertoires may reflect thyroid immune responses. A model built on a 13 V-J signature distinguished ophthalmopathy from stable hyperthyroidism, reaching 87.88% sensitivity and about 81% specificity in cross-validation and 80%/75% in testing. In validation, the model predicted progression to ophthalmopathy with just under 71% sensitivity and approximately 74% specificity, a median of around 6.6 months before onset. To identify TCR V-J signatures that set the groups apart, the researchers used a discovery cohort of roughly 100 patients, made up of some 41 with Graves' ophthalmopathy and 57 with stable Graves' hyperthyroidism. Prospective prediction of ophthalmopathy was tested in an independent validation cohort consisting of some 20 hyperthyroidism patients and more than 15 patients who later progressed to ophthalmopathy. The 75 to 100 discovery patients were randomly split 7:3 into training and test sets. The study also compared thyroid tissue and blood T-cell repertoires from five or six Graves' hyperthyroidism patients. After sampling, hyperthyroidism patients received methimazole starting at 30 mg daily, and ophthalmopathy patients received high-dose intravenous methylprednisolone. The libraries were constructed in a second round of multiplex PCR and then size-selected and purified. Sequencing of the libraries was done on an Illumina HiSeq2000 using paired-end 100 bp reads. SOAPnuke was used to process the raw data, throwing out any read that contained adapters or uncalled bases, had a mean Phred below 15, or lacked an exact constant-primer or identifier match. COPE v1.2.5 was used to merge high-quality paired reads, and clonotypes were defined as unique nucleotide sequences. Clonotypes were aligned to IMGT TRBV, TRBD and TRBJ reference segments using MiTCR v1.1. Only V-J combinations with frequency above 0.0001, covering about 99% of repertoires, were analysed. The TCS score was defined as the ratio of F50 (clonal expansion) to E x V (chaos), calculated using BLOSUM62-based TCRdist between CDR3 peptides within each V-J. Welch's t-statistics and random forest reduced 500 to 550 V-J features to 13, which were used in a naive Bayes classifier (R e1071). No statistical method was used to set the sample size in advance, and investigators knew the group allocation. The paper describes TCR Vbeta CDR3 sequencing of 130 to 150 peripheral blood samples, made up of fewer than 50 ophthalmopathy patients, 70 to 75 hyperthyroidism patients and 17 progressor patients.

The chain is made from TRBV28 and TRBJ1-3; no D segment can be confidently identified. The TCR originated in a woman aged 30 to 39 with Graves disease. Donor details come from another sample of the same person, matched by shared clones. The sequencing used peripheral blood mononuclear cells (PBMCs), collected at new diagnosis, from a patient treated with antithyroid drugs. The bases are TGTGCCAGCAGTTTAATCGAGGGCCTCTCTGGAAACACCATATATTTT. It translates as CASSLIEGLSGNTIYF.